The present TCR beta chain was sequenced within a study of T-cell reconstitution after alpha-beta-depleted transplantation in children. This clonotype was counted only a few times. The TCRbeta library incorporated unique molecular identifiers. MiXCR, applied by TCRdb to the PCR reads, yields one record per CDR3 protein. The repertoire holds 600,000 to 800,000 distinct CDR3 sequences, with 13% as singletons. The V gene's germline CDR1 is MDHEN and CDR2 SYDVKM. This CDR3 comprises 17 residues. The V end was cut by 3 bases, the J end by 1 base, with 19 bases between. The rearrangement links TRBV28 to TRBJ2-7; the D gene is possibly TRBD2 (6 bases). This TCR came from a girl aged 2 to 9 with congenital amegakaryocytic thrombocytopenia, due to receive a stem cell transplant. The source was PBMCs, collected before TCRalphabeta/CD19-depleted stem cell transplant. CDR3 protein: CASSFGWRVGPSYEQYF. The DNA of the CDR3 is TGTGCCAGCAGTTTCGGTTGGAGGGTCGGGCCATCCTACGAGCAGTACTTC.